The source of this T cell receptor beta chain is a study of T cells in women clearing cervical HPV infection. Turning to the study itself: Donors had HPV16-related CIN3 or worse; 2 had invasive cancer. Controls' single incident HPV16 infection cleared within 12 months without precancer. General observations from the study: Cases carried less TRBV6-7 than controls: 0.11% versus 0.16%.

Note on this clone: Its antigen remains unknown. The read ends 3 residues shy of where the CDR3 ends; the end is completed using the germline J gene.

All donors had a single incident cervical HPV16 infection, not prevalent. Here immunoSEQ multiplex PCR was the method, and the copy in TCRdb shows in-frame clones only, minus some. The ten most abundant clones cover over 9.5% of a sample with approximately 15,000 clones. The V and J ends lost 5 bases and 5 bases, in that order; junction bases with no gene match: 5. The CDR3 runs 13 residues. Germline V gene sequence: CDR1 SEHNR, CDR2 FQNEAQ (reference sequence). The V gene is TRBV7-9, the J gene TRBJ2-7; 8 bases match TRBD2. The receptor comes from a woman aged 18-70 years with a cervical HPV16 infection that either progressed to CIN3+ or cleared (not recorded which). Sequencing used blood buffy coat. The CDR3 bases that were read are TGTGCCAGCAGCGGAAGCGGGAGTCACGAG. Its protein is CASSGSGSHE. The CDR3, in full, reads CASSGSGSHEQYF.